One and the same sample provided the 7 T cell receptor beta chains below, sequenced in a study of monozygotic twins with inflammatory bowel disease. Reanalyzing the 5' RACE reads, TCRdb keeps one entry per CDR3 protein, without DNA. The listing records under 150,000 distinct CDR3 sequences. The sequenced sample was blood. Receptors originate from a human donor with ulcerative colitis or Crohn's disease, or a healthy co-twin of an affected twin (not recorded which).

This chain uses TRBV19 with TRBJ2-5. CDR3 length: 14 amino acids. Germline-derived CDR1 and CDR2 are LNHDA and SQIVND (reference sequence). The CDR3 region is CASRERTYQETQYF. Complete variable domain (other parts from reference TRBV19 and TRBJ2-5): DGGITQSPKYLFRKEGQNVTLSCEQNLNHDAMYWYRQDPGQGLRLIYYSQIVNDFQKGDIAEGYSVSREKKESFPLTVTSAQKNPTAFYLCASRERTYQETQYFGPGTRLLVL.

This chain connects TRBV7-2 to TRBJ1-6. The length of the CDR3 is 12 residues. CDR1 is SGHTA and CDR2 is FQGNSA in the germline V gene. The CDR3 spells CASSPYNSPLHF.

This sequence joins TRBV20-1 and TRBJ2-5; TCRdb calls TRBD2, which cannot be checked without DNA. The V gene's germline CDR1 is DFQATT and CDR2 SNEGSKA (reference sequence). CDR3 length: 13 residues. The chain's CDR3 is CSASRDFEETQYF.

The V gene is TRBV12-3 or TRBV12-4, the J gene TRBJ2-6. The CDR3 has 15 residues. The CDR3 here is CASSPTGSGANVLTF.

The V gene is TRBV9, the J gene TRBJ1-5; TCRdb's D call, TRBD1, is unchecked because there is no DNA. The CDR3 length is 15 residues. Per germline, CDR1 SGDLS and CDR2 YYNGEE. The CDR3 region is CASSVNGGGNQPQHF.

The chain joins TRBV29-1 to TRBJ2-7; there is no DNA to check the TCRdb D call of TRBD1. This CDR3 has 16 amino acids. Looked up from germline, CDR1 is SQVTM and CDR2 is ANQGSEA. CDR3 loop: CSVEDGGPLGAYEQYF.

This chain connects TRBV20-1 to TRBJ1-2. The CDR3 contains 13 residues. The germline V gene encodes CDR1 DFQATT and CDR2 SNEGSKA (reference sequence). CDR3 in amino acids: CSSKSGPSYGYTF.